Described below is a single TCR beta chain sequence and its context. Its cognate antigen has yet to be identified. No per-base quality is available; no much larger clone lies one base away. The data derive from a study of T cell repertoires and Cas9 in healthy adults (dated by TCRdb to the late 2010s). Context from the whole study: Within the CD4 and CD8 compartments, SpCas9-reactive T cells were assessed for multi-effector potency, cytotoxicity and lineage determination. The study looked at preexisting T cell immunity to the Streptococcus pyogenes Cas9 nuclease (SpCas9), which is used in CRISPR gene editing.

Healthy humans were used as donors in the study. General conclusions and limits of the study: SpCas9-reactive regulatory T cells were reported to mitigate proliferation and function of SpCas9-reactive effector T cells in vitro.

The library was made by the immunoSEQ multiplex PCR assay. What TCRdb holds here is the immuneACCESS table cut down to in-frame rearrangements. Part of the clones is not present; checked against another copy, under half of the missing clones reflect an unresolved V gene, and the others are unexplained. The sample has 13,000 to 15,000 clones on record, 89% of them singletons. The ten largest clones take up around 2.1% of the sample. In the germline V gene, CDR1 corresponds to KGHSH and CDR2 to LQKENI. The CDR3, from cysteine to phenylalanine, totals 17 residues. The DNA shown is the 51-base CDR3, in frame from base 1. The V end loses 3 bases and the J end loses 0 bases, and a stretch of 14 bases separates them.

The material sequenced was Tregs (CD4+, CD25+, CD127-, CD137-, CD154-) from PBMCs; culture status not recorded. The receptor's source is a human donor in good health. Here the chain combines TRBV18 and TRBJ1-4, and possibly TRBD1, on 6 matching bases. The CDR3 reads as follows: CASSPYRDRATNEKLFF. The DNA sequence is as follows: TGTGCCAGCTCACCGTACAGGGATAGGGCAACTAATGAAAAACTGTTTTTT.